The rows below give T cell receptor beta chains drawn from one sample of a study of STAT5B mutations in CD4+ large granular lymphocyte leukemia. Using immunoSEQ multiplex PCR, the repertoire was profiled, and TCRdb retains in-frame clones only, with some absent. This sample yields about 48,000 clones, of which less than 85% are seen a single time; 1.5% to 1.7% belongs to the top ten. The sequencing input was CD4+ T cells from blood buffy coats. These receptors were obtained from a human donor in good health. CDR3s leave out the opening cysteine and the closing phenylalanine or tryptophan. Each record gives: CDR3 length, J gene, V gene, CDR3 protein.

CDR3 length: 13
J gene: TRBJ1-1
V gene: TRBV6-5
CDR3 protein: ASSDPQGGGSEAF

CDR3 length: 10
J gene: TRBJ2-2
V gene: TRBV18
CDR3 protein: ASSLETGELF

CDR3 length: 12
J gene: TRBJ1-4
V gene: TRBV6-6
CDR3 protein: ASSSGTGNEKLF

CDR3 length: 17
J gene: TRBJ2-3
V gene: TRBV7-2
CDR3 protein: ASSPGTSGGRMSTDTQY

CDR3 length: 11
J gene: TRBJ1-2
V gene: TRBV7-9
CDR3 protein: ASSLDSRYGYT

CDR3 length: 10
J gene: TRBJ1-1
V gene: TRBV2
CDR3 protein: ATSTENTEAF

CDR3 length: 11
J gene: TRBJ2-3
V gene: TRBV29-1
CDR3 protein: SVSEGSTDTQY

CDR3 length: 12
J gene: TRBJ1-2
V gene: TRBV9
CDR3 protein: ASSPRNGIEGYT

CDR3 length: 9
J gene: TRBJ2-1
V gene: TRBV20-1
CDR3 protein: STGPYNEQF

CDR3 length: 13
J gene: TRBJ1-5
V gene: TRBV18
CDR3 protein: ASSPDSYSNQPQH

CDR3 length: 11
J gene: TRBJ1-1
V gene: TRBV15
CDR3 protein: ATSRARDTEAF

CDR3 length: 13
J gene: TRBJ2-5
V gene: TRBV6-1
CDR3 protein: ASSEFGTGRTAQY

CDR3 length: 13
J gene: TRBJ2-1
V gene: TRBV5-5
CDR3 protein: ASARLAGGMDEQF

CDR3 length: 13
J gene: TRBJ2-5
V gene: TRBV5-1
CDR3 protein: ASSTGQGRRETQY

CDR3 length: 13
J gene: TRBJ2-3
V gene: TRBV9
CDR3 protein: ASSVDGGGTDTQY

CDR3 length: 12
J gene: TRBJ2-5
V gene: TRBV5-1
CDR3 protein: ASSLESGRETQY

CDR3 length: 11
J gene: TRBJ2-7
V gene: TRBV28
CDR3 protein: ASTPTGTYEQY

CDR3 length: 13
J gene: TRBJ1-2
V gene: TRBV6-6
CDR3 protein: ASSSGTEVSYGYT

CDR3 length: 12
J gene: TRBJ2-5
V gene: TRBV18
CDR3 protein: ASSRTGTQETQY

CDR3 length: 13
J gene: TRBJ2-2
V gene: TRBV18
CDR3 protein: ASSPPWSGAGELF

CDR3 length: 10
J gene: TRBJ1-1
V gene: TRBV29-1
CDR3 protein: SVRQNPFEAF

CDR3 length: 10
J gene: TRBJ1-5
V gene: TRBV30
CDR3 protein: AWSRTTGPQH

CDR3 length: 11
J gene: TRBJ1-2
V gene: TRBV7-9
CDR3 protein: ASSLGRAYGYT

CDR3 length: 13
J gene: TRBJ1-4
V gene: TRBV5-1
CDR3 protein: ASSPTGAPNEKLF

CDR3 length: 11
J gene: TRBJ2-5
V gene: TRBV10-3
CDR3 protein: AISASSQETQY

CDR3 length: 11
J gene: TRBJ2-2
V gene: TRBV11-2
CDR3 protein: ASSLQNTGELF

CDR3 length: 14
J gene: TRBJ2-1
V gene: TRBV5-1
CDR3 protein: ASSLEGAAMGNEQF

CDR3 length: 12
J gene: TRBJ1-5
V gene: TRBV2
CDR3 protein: ASSYRGKGQPQH

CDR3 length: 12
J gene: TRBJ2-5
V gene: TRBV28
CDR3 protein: ASSLEAEVKTQY

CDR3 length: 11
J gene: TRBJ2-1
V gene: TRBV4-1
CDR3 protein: ASGRGLDNEQF

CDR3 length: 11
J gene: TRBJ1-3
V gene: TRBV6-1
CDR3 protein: ASRGAAGNTIY

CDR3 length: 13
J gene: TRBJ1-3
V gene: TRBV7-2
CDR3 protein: ASSLPPSSLNTIY

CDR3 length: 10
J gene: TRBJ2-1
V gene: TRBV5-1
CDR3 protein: ATKTSVGEQF

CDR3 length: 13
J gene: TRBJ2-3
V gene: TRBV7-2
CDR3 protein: ASSLALLRPDTQY

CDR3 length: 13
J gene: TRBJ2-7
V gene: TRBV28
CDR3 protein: ASSFPDRGSYEQY

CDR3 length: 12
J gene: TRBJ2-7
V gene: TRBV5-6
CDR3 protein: ASSGLGVVYEQY

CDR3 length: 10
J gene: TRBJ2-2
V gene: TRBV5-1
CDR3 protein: ASMDGHGELF

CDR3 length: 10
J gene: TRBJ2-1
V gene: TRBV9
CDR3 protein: ASSVLAGEQF

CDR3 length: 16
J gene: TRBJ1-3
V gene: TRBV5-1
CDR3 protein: ASSLVALVSSGGNTIY

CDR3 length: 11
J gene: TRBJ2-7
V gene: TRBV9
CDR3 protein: ASSGGQTYEQY

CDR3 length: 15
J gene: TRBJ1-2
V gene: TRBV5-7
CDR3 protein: ASSLAGVVLKGYGYT

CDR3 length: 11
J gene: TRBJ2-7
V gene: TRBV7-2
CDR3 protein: ASSFSGVYEQY

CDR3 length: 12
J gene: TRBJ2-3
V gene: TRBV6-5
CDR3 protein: ASRPGGSTDTQY

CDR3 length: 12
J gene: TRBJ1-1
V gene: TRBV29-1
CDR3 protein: SVTRHLGNTEAF

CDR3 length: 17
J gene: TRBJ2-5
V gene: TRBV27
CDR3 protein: ASSPDRGMGTTRGETQY

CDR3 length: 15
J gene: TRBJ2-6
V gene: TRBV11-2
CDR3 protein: ASSSGQTSSGANVLT

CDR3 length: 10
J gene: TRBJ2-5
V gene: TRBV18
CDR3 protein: ASSNTQETQY

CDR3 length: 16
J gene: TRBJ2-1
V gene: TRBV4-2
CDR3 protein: ASSQGIRGSPARDEQF

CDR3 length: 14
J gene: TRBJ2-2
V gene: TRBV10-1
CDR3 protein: ASSGVDRSGPGELF

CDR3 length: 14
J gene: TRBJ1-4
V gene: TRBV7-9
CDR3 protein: ASSSRGGLGGEKLF

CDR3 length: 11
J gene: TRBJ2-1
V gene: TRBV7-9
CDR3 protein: ASSLAPSVEQF

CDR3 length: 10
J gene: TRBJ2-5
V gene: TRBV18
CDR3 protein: ASSQSRETQY

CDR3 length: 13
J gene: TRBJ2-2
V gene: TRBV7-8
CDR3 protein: ASSPRQGVIGELF

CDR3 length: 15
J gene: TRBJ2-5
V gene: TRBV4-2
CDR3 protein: ASSQGGRTRSGETQY